The clone carrying this TCR beta chain showed up just a few times. Germline CDR1 SEHNR, CDR2 FQNEAQ (reference sequence). The CDR3 totals 16 residues. The V segment lost 4 bases and the J segment 8 bases; nucleotides outside the gene matches: 6. This sample was taken from a study of T cells after yellow fever vaccination. TCRdb re-called the 5' RACE reads with MiXCR, one entry per CDR3 protein. The sample has around 310,000 distinct CDR3 sequences, over 8% seen once. This sequence originates from a man between 18 and 29 years old who received the YFV17D yellow fever vaccine. The V gene is TRBV7-9, the J gene TRBJ2-2; 14 bases fit TRBD2. Sequencing used PBMCs, obtained on the day of the first yellow fever vaccination. Here the CDR3 reads CASSSGLAGAAGELFF. The CDR3 DNA follows: TGTGCCAGCAGCTCGGGACTAGCGGGGGCCGCAGGGGAGCTGTTTTTT. Together with reference TRBV7-9 and TRBJ2-2, the CDR3 gives the full variable domain: DTGVSQNPRHKITKRGQNVTFRCDPISEHNRLYWYRQTLGQGPEFLTYFQNEAQLEKSRLLSDRFSAERPKGSFSTLEIQRTEQGDSAMYLCASSSGLAGAAGELFFGEGSRLTVL.